The 30 T cell receptor beta chains below come from one sample, sequenced in a study of T cell changes during pregnancy in multiple sclerosis. The table came from immunoSEQ multiplex PCR; TCRdb's copy has only in-frame clones and leaves some out. The repertoire has about 24,000 clones, 80% to 90% of them found once; the top ten carry roughly 8%. The source material was CD8+ T cells from peripheral blood mononuclear cells, sampled in the first trimester of pregnancy. The receptors were gathered from a female donor in good health, enrolled as a control in a pregnancy study.

This chain links TRBV19 with TRBJ2-1; 9 bases agree with TRBD2. There are 16 residues in the CDR3. J lost 8 bases, V lost 0 bases, and 8 bases had no gene match. Per the germline V gene, CDR1 is LNHDA and CDR2 is SQIVND (reference sequence). CDR3 sequence (DNA): TGTGCCAGTAGTATAGATGGCGGGGGGGGGTTGGATGAGCAGTTCTTC. This codes for CASSIDGGGGLDEQFF. The variable domain in full, with the rest retrieved from reference TRBV19 and TRBJ2-1, is DGGITQSPKYLFRKEGQNVTLSCEQNLNHDAMYWYRQDPGQGLRLIYYSQIVNDFQKGDIAEGYSVSREKKESFPLTVTSAQKNPTAFYLCASSIDGGGGLDEQFFGPGTRLTVL.

The V call is TRBV4-3, the J call TRBJ2-5; 7 nucleotides match TRBD1. The CDR3 covers 15 residues. Trimming at V came to 0 bases and at J to 5 bases, leaving 6 bases not matched to a gene. Germline lookup yields CDR1 LGHNA and CDR2 YSLEER. The CDR3 reads CASSQDLDRWETQYF. In nucleotides, the CDR3 is TGCGCCAGCAGCCAAGATTTGGACAGGTGGGAGACCCAGTACTTC.

The chain is built from TRBV28 and TRBJ1-2; no definite D call. Per germline, CDR1 MDHEN and CDR2 SYDVKM. The CDR3 runs to 14 residues. V was shortened by 4 bases and J by 4 bases, with 13 bases between the two germline ends. This chain's CDR3 is CASSSNSAGYGYTF. DNA of the CDR3: TGTGCCAGCAGTTCTAACTCCGCGGGCTATGGCTACACCTTC.

The V and J genes are TRBV11-1 and TRBJ1-1; 8 bases map to TRBD1. The CDR3 is 17 residues long. The V and J ends lost 3 bases and 5 bases, in that order; junction bases with no gene match: 14. CDR1 SGHAT and CDR2 FQDESV come from the germline V gene (reference sequence). DNA for the CDR3: TGTGCCAGCAGCTTGGGGTGGGTCAGGGGGCAAGGAACTGAAGCTTTCTTT. This encodes CASSLGWVRGQGTEAFF. Using reference TRBV11-1 and TRBJ1-1 for the parts outside the CDR3, the full variable domain is EAEVAQSPRYKITEKSQAVAFWCDPISGHATLYWYRQILGQGPELLVQFQDESVVDDSQLPKDRFSAERLKGVDSTLKIQPAELGDSAMYLCASSLGWVRGQGTEAFFGQGTRLTVV.

This clone was counted once. The chain is built from TRBV7-9 and TRBJ1-4, with D possibly being TRBD1 (6 bases). The CDR3 contains 15 residues. The V gene's germline CDR1 is SEHNR and CDR2 FQNEAQ (reference sequence). V lost 5 bases, J lost 4 bases, and 14 bases lay in between. In DNA form, the CDR3 reads TGTGCCAGCAGCCCGTCGGGGACAAATAATGAAAAACTGTTTTTT. Translating gives CASSPSGTNNEKLFF.

This clone came up once. This chain links TRBV4-1 with TRBJ1-6, with D hard to call. Looked up from germline, CDR1 is MGHRA and CDR2 is YSYEKL. There are 15 residues in the CDR3. Trimming left V 0 bases short and J 6 bases short, with 9 bases between. The CDR3 nucleotides read TGCGCCAGCAGCCAAGATCAGGCAGTTAATTCACCCCTCCACTTT. Protein product: CASSQDQAVNSPLHF.

This clone was found a few times. J is TRBJ1-5 and V is TRBV7-9, with 7 bases matching TRBD1. The CDR3 is 13 residues long. Germline CDR1 is SEHNR and CDR2 is FQNEAQ (reference sequence). With V trimmed by 4 bases and J by 11 bases, 8 bases remained unmatched. CDR3 residues: CASSSDRRFAQHF. The CDR3, as DNA: TGTGCCAGCAGCTCGGACAGGAGATTCGCCCAGCATTTT.

The CDR3 DNA reads as TGTGCCAGCAGTTTGGGAGGGATCTACGAGCAGTACTTC. Amino acid sequence: CASSLGGIYEQYF. The chain employs TRBV27 and TRBJ2-7; 7 nucleotides agree with TRBD2. V was clipped by 3 bases and J by 3 bases; unmatched bases: 2. The germline CDR1 and CDR2 sequences are MNHEY and SMNVEV (reference sequence). CDR3 length: 13 residues.

The chain joins TRBV9 to TRBJ2-7; tentatively, D is TRBD1 (6 bases). V was trimmed by 4 bases and J by 2 bases, leaving 16 bases between them. The CDR3 has 15 residues. Germline loops: CDR1 SGDLS, CDR2 YYNGEE. The CDR3 spells CASSRKGETTYEQYF. The CDR3 nucleotides are TGTGCCAGCAGCAGGAAGGGGGAGACAACCTACGAGCAGTACTTC.

This clone was observed a handful of times. CDR3 residues: CASSSPTGVPGYTF. The CDR3 DNA follows: TGTGCCAGCAGTTCTCCTACAGGGGTTCCTGGCTACACCTTC. V is TRBV6-5 and J is TRBJ1-2; 7 nucleotides agree with TRBD1. V lost 4 bases and J lost 7; bases outside the gene matches: 9. Germline V gene sequence: CDR1 MNHEY, CDR2 SVGAGI. This CDR3 is built from 14 residues.

This chain links TRBV5-8 with TRBJ1-4, with 7 bases matching TRBD1. Per the germline V gene, CDR1 is SGHTS and CDR2 is YDEGEE. V lost 6 bases, J lost 6 bases, and 17 bases stayed unmatched. The CDR3 totals 17 residues. This CDR3 reads CASNKPGAGQIHEKLFF. For the CDR3, the DNA is TGTGCCAGCAACAAGCCGGGGGCGGGACAGATCCATGAAAAACTGTTTTTT.

The CDR3 nucleotides read TGTGCCAGCTCACCAAGGACACGTCTCTCCTACGAGCAGTACTTC. Its translation: CASSPRTRLSYEQYF. The J gene is TRBJ2-7, the V gene TRBV18; tentatively, D is TRBD1 (5 bases). V was pared by 2 bases and J by 0 bases, with 11 bases between. The CDR3 is made up of 15 amino acids. The germline gives CDR1 KGHSH, CDR2 LQKENI.

The chain is built from TRBV6-5 and TRBJ2-6, with D perhaps TRBD1 (5 bases). CDR1 is MNHEY, CDR2 SVGAGI, per germline. The CDR3 extends over 15 amino acids. V was shortened by 7 bases and J by 1 base, with 11 bases between the two germline ends. CDR3 amino acids: CASTPQESGANVLTF. The CDR3 nucleotides are TGTGCCAGCACTCCACAGGAGTCTGGGGCCAACGTCCTGACTTTC.

The gene calls are TRBV4-1 and TRBJ2-7, with a weak D call TRBD1 (5 bases). V was clipped by 5 bases and J by 4 bases, with 15 bases between them. CDR1 is MGHRA and CDR2 is YSYEKL in the germline V gene. CDR3 length: 14 amino acids. CDR3 coding DNA: TGCGCCAGCAGCTACATGCAGGGTTGGTACGAGCAGTACTTC. It codes for CASSYMQGWYEQYF.

The V gene is TRBV7-9, the J gene TRBJ1-4; 10 bases map to TRBD1. CDR1 SEHNR and CDR2 FQNEAQ come from the germline V gene (reference sequence). The CDR3 length is 14 residues. After removal of 1 base from V and 10 bases from J, the junction contained 3 bases not matched to a gene. This CDR3 is CASSLGDRGGKLFF. Here the CDR3 DNA reads TGTGCCAGCAGCTTAGGGGACAGGGGAGGAAAACTGTTTTTT.

This clone was counted between two and nine times. The CDR3 DNA sequence: TGTGCCAGTAGCTCCGGGGGACGGGGCAATCAGCCCCAGCATTTT. It encodes CASSSGGRGNQPQHF. The rearrangement joins TRBV19 to TRBJ1-5, with D possibly TRBD1 on 5 matching bases. The germline V gene encodes CDR1 LNHDA and CDR2 SQIVND (reference sequence). This CDR3 spans 15 amino acids. The ends were cut back, 6 bases at V and 2 bases at J, with 14 bases in the middle.

The rearrangement joins TRBV7-8 to TRBJ2-7; tentative D call: TRBD2 (7 bases). CDR3 length equals 13 residues. Germline V CDR1 and CDR2: SGHVS, FQNEAQ. V was clipped by 5 bases and J by 7 bases, with 15 bases between them. The CDR3, as DNA: TGTGCCAGCAGCACCCGAGGGGGGGTAGAGCAGTACTTC. Amino acids: CASSTRGGVEQYF. Based on the CDR3 plus reference TRBV7-8 and TRBJ2-7, the full variable domain is GAGVSQSPRYKVAKRGQDVALRCDPISGHVSLFWYQQALGQGPEFLTYFQNEAQLDKSGLPSDRFFAERPEGSVSTLKIQRTQQEDSAVYLCASSTRGGVEQYFGPGTRLTVT.

The V and J genes are TRBV4-3 and TRBJ2-1; possible D gene TRBD2, 5 bases. The CDR3 length is 14 residues. V lost 0 bases and J 5 bases, leaving 8 bases between the germline ends. Germline CDR1 and CDR2: LGHNA and YSLEER. The CDR3: CASSQEGAHNEQFF. CDR3 in DNA: TGCGCCAGCAGCCAAGAGGGAGCTCACAATGAGCAGTTCTTC.

The chain uses TRBV9 and TRBJ1-1; D may be TRBD1 (5 bases). The CDR3 contains 14 residues. Germline CDR1 is SGDLS and CDR2 is YYNGEE. V lost 3 bases, J lost 1 base, and 10 bases lay in between. Written as DNA, the CDR3 is TGTGCCAGCAGCGCGGGGGGGGAGAACACTGAAGCTTTCTTT. It is translated as CASSAGGENTEAFF.

The rearrangement links TRBV7-9 to TRBJ2-7; the match to TRBD1 covers 9 bases. Germline values: CDR1 SEHNR, CDR2 FQNEAQ (reference sequence). The trim removed 1 base at V and 5 bases at J, leaving 6 bases unmatched. CDR3 length equals 15 residues. The CDR3, as DNA: TGTGCCAGCAGCTTAGGTCCCGGGACAGGGAACGAGCAGTACTTC. Translated: CASSLGPGTGNEQYF.

In this sample, this clone turned up a few times. The V gene is TRBV9, the J gene TRBJ1-2, with 8 bases aligning to TRBD1. CDR3 length: 16 residues. Germline V CDR1 and CDR2: SGDLS, YYNGEE. Germline trimming cut 0 bases from V and 0 bases from J; bases unmatched to any gene: 4. The CDR3 spells CASSVGGTGSNYGYTF. The CDR3 nucleotides read TGTGCCAGCAGCGTAGGGGGGACAGGATCTAACTATGGCTACACCTTC.

This chain joins TRBV9 and TRBJ2-3, with D possibly TRBD1 on 5 matching bases. The CDR3 runs 14 residues. The V gene's germline CDR1 is SGDLS and CDR2 YYNGEE. Between the trimmed V and J ends, which lost 4 bases and 4 bases, there was a span of 13 bases. The CDR3 loop reads CASSISRVADTQYF. The CDR3 DNA follows: TGTGCCAGCAGCATCTCCAGGGTGGCAGATACGCAGTATTTT.

The rearrangement links TRBV9 to TRBJ2-7; D perhaps matches TRBD2 (6 bases). The CDR3 extends over 15 amino acids. V was pared by 0 bases and J by 7 bases, with 17 bases between. CDR1 is SGDLS, CDR2 YYNGEE, per germline. Here the CDR3 reads CASSVDGGEFGEQYF. The CDR3 DNA reads TGTGCCAGCAGCGTAGACGGGGGAGAGTTCGGTGAGCAGTACTTC.

The chain joins TRBV6-4 to TRBJ2-3, with 8 bases that match TRBD2. The CDR3 consists of 14 residues. Unmatched junction bases numbered 4, after V lost 5 bases and J lost 3 bases. CDR1 and CDR2 from the germline V gene are MRHNA and SNTAGT. The CDR3 DNA follows: TGTGCCAGCAGTAACGGGGGGGAGACAGATACGCAGTATTTT. As protein: CASSNGGETDTQYF.

In its sample, this clone ranks as medium-sized. V usage is TRBV5-5 and J usage is TRBJ2-7; TRBD1 matches 7 bases. CDR3 length: 16 residues. The V gene end was trimmed by 2 bases and the J gene end by 2 bases; junction bases not matched to a gene: 10. Germline V lookup: CDR1 SGHKS, CDR2 YYEKEE (reference sequence). CDR3 DNA: TGTGCCAGCAGCTTTGTTTTGAGGCAGGGGGCCTACGAGCAGTACTTC. Protein product: CASSFVLRQGAYEQYF.

The J gene is TRBJ2-5, the V gene TRBV28; a possible D gene is TRBD1 (6 bases). V was shortened by 6 bases and J by 1 base, with 15 bases between the two germline ends. Germline-derived CDR1 and CDR2 are MDHEN and SYDVKM. The CDR3 runs 15 residues. The CDR3 reads CASSPGQSVQETQYF. In DNA form, the CDR3 reads TGTGCCAGCAGCCCCGGACAGTCGGTCCAAGAGACCCAGTACTTC.

J is TRBJ2-7 and V is TRBV5-6, with D perhaps TRBD1 (5 bases). Germline-derived CDR1 and CDR2 are SGHDT and YYEEEE. This CDR3 is 14 amino acids long. Trimming took off 4 bases at V and 2 bases at J, with 13 bases between the two ends. CDR3 loop: CASSRGALAYEQYF. The CDR3 nucleotides are TGTGCCAGCAGCCGTGGGGCGTTGGCCTACGAGCAGTACTTC.

The J gene is TRBJ2-5, the V gene TRBV7-9; 9 positions agree with TRBD1. Unmatched junction bases numbered 10, after V lost 5 bases and J lost 0 bases. Germline CDR1 reads SEHNR; CDR2 reads FQNEAQ (reference sequence). The CDR3 runs 17 residues. CDR3 sequence: CASSPGQGTSYQETQYF. The DNA for the CDR3 is TGTGCCAGCAGCCCGGGACAGGGTACTTCGTACCAAGAGACCCAGTACTTC.

CDR3 nucleotides: TGTGCCAGCAGTGAAAGGGGGACAGGGGGCTTGGATGGCTACACCTTC. Translating gives CASSERGTGGLDGYTF. J is TRBJ1-2 and V is TRBV25-1, with 12 bases identical to TRBD1. The CDR3 runs 16 residues. Germline assignment: CDR1 MGHDK and CDR2 SYGVNS. V dropped 2 bases and J dropped 6; count of bases not matched to a gene: 7.

The CDR3 DNA is TGTGCCAGCAGCTTAGGACAGGGACATCAGCCCCAGCATTTT. It is translated as CASSLGQGHQPQHF. The V call is TRBV5-6, the J call TRBJ1-5, with 8 bases that match TRBD1. V shed 2 bases, J shed 5 bases, and the junction held 3 bases outside the gene matches. This CDR3 spans 14 amino acids. Germline assignment: CDR1 SGHDT and CDR2 YYEEEE.